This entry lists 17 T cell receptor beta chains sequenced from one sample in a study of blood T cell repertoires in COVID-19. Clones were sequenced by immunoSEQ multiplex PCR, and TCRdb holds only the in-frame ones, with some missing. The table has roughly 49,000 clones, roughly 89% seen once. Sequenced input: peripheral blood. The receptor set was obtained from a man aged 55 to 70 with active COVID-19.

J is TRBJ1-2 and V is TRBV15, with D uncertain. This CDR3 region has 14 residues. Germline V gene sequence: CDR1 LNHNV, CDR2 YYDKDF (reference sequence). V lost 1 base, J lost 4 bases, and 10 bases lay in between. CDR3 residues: CATSRGRGSYGYTF. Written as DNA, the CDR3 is TGTGCCACCAGCAGAGGACGGGGAAGCTATGGCTACACCTTC.

The CDR3 loop reads CASSLLSATGIYGYTF. The CDR3 DNA follows: TGTGCCAGCAGCTTATTATCGGCAACAGGGATATATGGCTACACCTTC. This chain uses TRBV7-9 with TRBJ1-2, with a weak D call TRBD1 (6 bases). Per the germline V gene, CDR1 is SEHNR and CDR2 is FQNEAQ (reference sequence). V lost 2 bases to trimming and J lost 5 bases, with 18 bases between them. This CDR3 region has 16 residues. The variable domain in full, with the rest retrieved from reference TRBV7-9 and TRBJ1-2, is DTGVSQNPRHKITKRGQNVTFRCDPISEHNRLYWYRQTLGQGPEFLTYFQNEAQLEKSRLLSDRFSAERPKGSFSTLEIQRTEQGDSAMYLCASSLLSATGIYGYTFGSGTRLTVV.

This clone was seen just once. The CDR3 reads CASSFDRGGYNEQFF. CDR3 coding DNA: TGTGCCAGCAGCTTCGACAGGGGTGGATACAATGAGCAGTTCTTC. The genes are TRBV7-2 and TRBJ2-1; TRBD1 aligns across 8 bases. V lost 3 bases, J lost 4 bases, and 5 bases stayed unmatched. This CDR3 spans 15 amino acids. Germline-derived CDR1 and CDR2 are SGHTA and FQGNSA.

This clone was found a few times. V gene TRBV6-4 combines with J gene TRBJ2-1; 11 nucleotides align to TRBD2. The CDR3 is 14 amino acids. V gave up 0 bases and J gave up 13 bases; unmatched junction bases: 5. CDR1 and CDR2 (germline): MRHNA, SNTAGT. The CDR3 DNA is TGTGCCAGCAGTGACTCGAGTAGCGGGAGGGCCCAGTTCTTC. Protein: CASSDSSSGRAQFF.

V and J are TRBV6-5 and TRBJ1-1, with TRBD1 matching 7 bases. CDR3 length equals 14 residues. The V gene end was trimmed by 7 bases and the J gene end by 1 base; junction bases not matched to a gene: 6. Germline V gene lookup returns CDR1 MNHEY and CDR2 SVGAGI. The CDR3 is CASILRQGNTEAFF. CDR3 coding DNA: TGTGCCAGCATCCTACGACAGGGGAACACTGAAGCTTTCTTT.

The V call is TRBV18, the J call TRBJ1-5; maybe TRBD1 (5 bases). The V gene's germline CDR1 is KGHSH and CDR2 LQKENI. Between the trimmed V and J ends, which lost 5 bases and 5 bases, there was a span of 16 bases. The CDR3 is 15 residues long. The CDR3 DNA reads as TGTGCCAGCTCAGGCGGGGCCTTACGGGATCAGCCCCAGCATTTT. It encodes CASSGGALRDQPQHF.

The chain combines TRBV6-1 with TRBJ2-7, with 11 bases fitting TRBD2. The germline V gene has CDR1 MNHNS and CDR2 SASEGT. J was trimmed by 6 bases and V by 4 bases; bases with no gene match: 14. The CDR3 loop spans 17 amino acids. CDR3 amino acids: CASSANLLAGGEAEQYF. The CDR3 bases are TGTGCCAGCAGTGCGAACCTGCTAGCGGGAGGAGAGGCCGAGCAGTACTTC.

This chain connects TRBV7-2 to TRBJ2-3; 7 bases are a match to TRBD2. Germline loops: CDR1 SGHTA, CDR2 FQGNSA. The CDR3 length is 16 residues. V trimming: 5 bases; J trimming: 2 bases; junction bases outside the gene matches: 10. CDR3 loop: CASSQSRGTYTDTQYF. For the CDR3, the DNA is TGTGCCAGCAGCCAATCGCGGGGGACCTACACAGATACGCAGTATTTT.

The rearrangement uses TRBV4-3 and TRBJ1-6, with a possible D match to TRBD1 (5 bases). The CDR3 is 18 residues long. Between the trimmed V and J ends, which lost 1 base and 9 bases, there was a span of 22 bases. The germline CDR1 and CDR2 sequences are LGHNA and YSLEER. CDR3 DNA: TGCGCCAGCAGCCAAGGGGCGGCGGGGGTCCGCGAGAGTTCACCCCTCCACTTT. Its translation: CASSQGAAGVRESSPLHF.

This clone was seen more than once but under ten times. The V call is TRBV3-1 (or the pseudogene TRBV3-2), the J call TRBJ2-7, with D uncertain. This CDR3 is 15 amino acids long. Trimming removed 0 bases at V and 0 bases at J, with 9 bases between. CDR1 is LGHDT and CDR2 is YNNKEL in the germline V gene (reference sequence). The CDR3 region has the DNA TGTGCCAGCAGCCAAGAACCGCGAAGCTCCTACGAGCAGTACTTC. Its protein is CASSQEPRSSYEQYF.

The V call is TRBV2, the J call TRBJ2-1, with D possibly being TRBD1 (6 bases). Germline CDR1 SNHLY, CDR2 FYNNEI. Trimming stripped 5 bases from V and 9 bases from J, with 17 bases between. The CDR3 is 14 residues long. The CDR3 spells CASSFQGSRGEQFF. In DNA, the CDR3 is TGTGCCAGCAGTTTTCAGGGGTCTAGGGGTGAGCAGTTCTTC.

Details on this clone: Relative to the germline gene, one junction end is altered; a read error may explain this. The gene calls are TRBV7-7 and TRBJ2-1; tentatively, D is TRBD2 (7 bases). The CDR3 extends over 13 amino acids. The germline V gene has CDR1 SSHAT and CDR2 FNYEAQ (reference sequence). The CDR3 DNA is TGTGCTAGCAGCTTAGGGGAGGGGGGAGAGCAGTTCTTC. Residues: CASSLGEGGEQFF.

DNA of the CDR3: TGTGCCAGCAGTAAAACTAGCGGCGAGCAGTACTTC. Translated: CASSKTSGEQYF. V gene TRBV6-6 combines with J gene TRBJ2-7, with 8 bases lining up with TRBD2. This CDR3 has 12 residues. Germline trimming cut 5 bases from V and 6 bases from J; bases unmatched to any gene: 3. Germline lookup yields CDR1 MNHNY and CDR2 SVGAGI (reference sequence).

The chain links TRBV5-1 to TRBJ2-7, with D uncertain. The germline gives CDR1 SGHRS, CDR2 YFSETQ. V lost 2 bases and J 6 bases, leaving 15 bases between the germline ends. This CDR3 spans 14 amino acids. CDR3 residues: CASSFPTTGGEQYF. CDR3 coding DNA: TGCGCCAGCAGCTTCCCCACGACTGGCGGCGAGCAGTACTTC.

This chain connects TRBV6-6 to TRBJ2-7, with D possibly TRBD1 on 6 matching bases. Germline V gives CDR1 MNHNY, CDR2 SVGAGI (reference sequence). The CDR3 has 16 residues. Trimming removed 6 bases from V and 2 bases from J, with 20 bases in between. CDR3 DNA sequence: TGTGCCAGCAGCAACCGCCCCGGGACAAGGGCCTACGAGCAGTACTTC. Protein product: CASSNRPGTRAYEQYF.

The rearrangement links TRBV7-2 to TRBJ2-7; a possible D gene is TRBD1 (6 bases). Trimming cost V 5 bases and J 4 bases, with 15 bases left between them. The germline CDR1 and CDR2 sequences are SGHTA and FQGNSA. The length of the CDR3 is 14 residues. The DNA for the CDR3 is TGTGCCAGCAGCCCTTGGACAGAGGTTTACGAGCAGTACTTC. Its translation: CASSPWTEVYEQYF.

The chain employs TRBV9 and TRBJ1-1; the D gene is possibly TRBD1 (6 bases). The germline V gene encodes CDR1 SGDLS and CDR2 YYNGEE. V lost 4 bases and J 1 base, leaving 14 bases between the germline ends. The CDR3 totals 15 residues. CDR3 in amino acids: CASSPQGQGNTEAFF. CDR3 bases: TGTGCCAGCAGCCCCCAGGGGCAGGGGAACACTGAAGCTTTCTTT.